The rows below give T cell receptor beta chains drawn from one sample of a study of blood T cell repertoires in COVID-19. Assay used: immunoSEQ multiplex PCR; TCRdb lists only in-frame clones, some missing. Of approximately 30,000 clones listed, around nine tenths are singletons. The sequencing input was peripheral blood. The origin of the receptors is a human donor in a cohort sampled during active COVID-19. The CDR3 runs from the conserved cysteine through the conserved F or W. D genes are given only for firm matches. A clone size is listed for some rows: how often the clone was seen (once, few, many), or a class if it is expanded.

TGTGCCATCAGTGAGTCAAGACTCGGACACCTGAACACTGAAGCTTTCTTT CAISESRLGHLNTEAFF NA TRBJ1-1 TRBV10-3 NA
TGTGCCAGCGCAGCCGGGACAATTTCACCCCTCCACTTT CASAAGTISPLHF NA TRBJ1-6 TRBV6-5 few
TGTGCCTGGAGGGCCCGCGGGACAGCCCAACGGCAGTACTTC CAWRARGTAQRQYF NA TRBJ2-7 TRBV30 NA
TGTGCCAGCAGCCAAGAACCACAGGGGGGCATGGCCAAAAACATTCAGTACTTC CASSQEPQGGMAKNIQYF TRBD1 TRBJ2-4 TRBV4-2 NA
TGTGCCATCAGTAGGCTAGCGGGGGCCCAAAGCACAGATACGCAGTATTTT CAISRLAGAQSTDTQYF TRBD2 TRBJ2-3 TRBV10-3 NA
TGTGCCAGCAGGTGGCGGACTCTCGGTTTT CASRWRTLGF NA TRBJ1-4 TRBV27 NA
TGTGCCAGTAGTTCCCCGAGGAGCGGGGAAAGCTACGAGCAGTACTTC CASSSPRSGESYEQYF TRBD2 TRBJ2-7 TRBV19 NA
TGTGCCAGCAGGCCGGACAGCCAAACTGAAGCTTTCTTT CASRPDSQTEAFF NA TRBJ1-1 TRBV12-3/TRBV12-4 NA
TGCGCCAGCAGCTTTCAACAGGCCTACGAGCAGTACTTC CASSFQQAYEQYF NA TRBJ2-7 TRBV5-1 NA
TGCGCCAGCAGCCCGGCCGGGGGACGGGCAGATACGCAGTATTTT CASSPAGGRADTQYF NA TRBJ2-3 TRBV5-1 NA
TGCGCCAGCAGCTTGCAGGGGGCGAGAACAGATACGCAGTATTTT CASSLQGARTDTQYF TRBD1 TRBJ2-3 TRBV5-1 NA
TGTGCCAGCAGCTTTGGGACAGAAGGGGAAAAACTGTTTTTT CASSFGTEGEKLFF TRBD1 TRBJ1-4 TRBV5-5 NA
TGTGCCAGTAGTATAGAGCGGTACCCAAATAATTCACCCCTCCACTTT CASSIERYPNNSPLHF NA TRBJ1-6 TRBV19 NA
TGCGCCAGCAGCTTGAACACAGGGGCAACTAATGAAAAACTGTTTTTT CASSLNTGATNEKLFF TRBD1 TRBJ1-4 TRBV5-1 few
TGTGCCAGCAGTCCTCAGGGTAGAGTTAACTATGGCTACACCTTC CASSPQGRVNYGYTF NA TRBJ1-2 TRBV7-2 once
TGTGCCAGCAGCTTCGGACTCTCATACTCCTACGAGCAGTACTTC CASSFGLSYSYEQYF NA TRBJ2-7 TRBV5-8 NA
TGTGCCACCAGCAGAGATTCCCTAGACGGTGATGGCTACACCTTC CATSRDSLDGDGYTF NA TRBJ1-2 TRBV15 NA
TGTGCCAGCAGTTGGGAGGGAAGCTCCTACGAGCAGTACTTC CASSWEGSSYEQYF TRBD2 TRBJ2-7 TRBV6-5 NA
TGTGCCAGTACCTCCCGAGAATTCGCAACGGGTTCACCCCTCCACTTT CASTSREFATGSPLHF NA TRBJ1-6 TRBV19 NA
TGCAGCGTTTTTTTCGGGAAACCCTACGAGCAGTACTTC CSVFFGKPYEQYF NA TRBJ2-7 TRBV29-1 NA
TGTGCCTGGACACCGTTGAGACAGAGGAACACTGAAGCTTTCTTT CAWTPLRQRNTEAFF NA TRBJ1-1 TRBV30 NA
TGTGCCAGCAGCTTAGTTCGGGGGGGGTCCTACGAGCAGTACTTC CASSLVRGGSYEQYF TRBD2 TRBJ2-7 TRBV11-2 NA
TGTGCCAGCAGTGAAGGTACAGGGGCCAATGAAAAACTGTTTTTT CASSEGTGANEKLFF TRBD1 TRBJ1-4 TRBV6-1 NA
TGTGCCAGCAGCCTAAGAGAGCGGGGGGGCCAATACGAGCAGTACTTC CASSLRERGGQYEQYF TRBD2 TRBJ2-7 TRBV7-8 NA